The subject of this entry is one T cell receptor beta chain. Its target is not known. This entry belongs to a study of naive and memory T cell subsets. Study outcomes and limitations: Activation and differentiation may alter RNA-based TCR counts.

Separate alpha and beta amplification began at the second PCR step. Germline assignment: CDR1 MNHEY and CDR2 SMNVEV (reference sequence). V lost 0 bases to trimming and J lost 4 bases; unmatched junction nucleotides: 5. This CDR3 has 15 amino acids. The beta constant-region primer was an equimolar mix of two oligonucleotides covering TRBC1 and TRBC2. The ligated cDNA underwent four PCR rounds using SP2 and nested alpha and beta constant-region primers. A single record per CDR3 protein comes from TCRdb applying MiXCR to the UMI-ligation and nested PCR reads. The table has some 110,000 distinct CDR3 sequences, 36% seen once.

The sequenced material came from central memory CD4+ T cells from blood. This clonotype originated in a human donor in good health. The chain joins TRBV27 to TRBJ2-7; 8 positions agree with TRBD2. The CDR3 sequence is CASSLSREGRYEQYF. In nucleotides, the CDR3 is TGTGCCAGCAGTTTATCCCGGGAGGGCCGGTACGAGCAGTACTTC.